This entry describes one TCR beta chain. This CDR3 comprises 15 residues. Germline V gene lookup returns CDR1 LGHNA and CDR2 YSLEER. The V end was cut by 1 base, the J end by 0 bases, with 7 bases between. The data stem from a study of CD8+CD57+ T cells in acquired aplastic anemia. Profiles of TCR beta VDJ and CDR3 were generated from a genomic DNA template. TCRdb reanalysed the reads using MiXCR and keeps one entry per CDR3 protein. The sample holds 110,000 or so distinct CDR3 sequences, around 50% seen once. The V call is TRBV4-3, the J call TRBJ2-1; D not certain. Material for sequencing was sorted CD4+, CD8+, or CD8+CD57+ T cells (not recorded which) from PBMCs. The sequence was obtained from a human donor in good health, serving as a control. The CDR3 reads CASSQGSISYNEQFF. The DNA of the CDR3 is TGCGCCAGCAGCCAAGGATCGATCTCCTACAATGAGCAGTTCTTC.